This T cell receptor (beta chain) is drawn from a study of beta chain features in type 1 diabetes. General study findings and limits: A greater similarity of naive, central memory and Treg TCRB repertoires was seen among patients than among healthy donors. At VDJ recombination sites, type 1 diabetes patients had fewer insertions and more deleted nucleotides. Within each of all four CD4+ subsets, Type 1 diabetes patients had TCRB CDR3s that were moderately but significantly shorter.

Germline V CDR1 and CDR2: SEHNR, FQNEAQ (reference sequence). The CDR3 is 15 amino acids. V dropped 5 bases and J dropped 0; count of bases not matched to a gene: 1. Reverse transcription of all isolated RNA meant that expressed TCRB transcripts were sequenced. TCRdb's copy holds only in-frame clones and misses some; the assay was immunoSEQ multiplex PCR. The sample consists of 300,000 to 350,000 clones, approximately 13% of them appearing once. Notes on this clone: Its antigen is undetermined.

The V gene is TRBV7-9, the J gene TRBJ2-3; TRBD2 matches 11 bases. The sample taken for sequencing was naive CD4+ T cells from blood. This clonotype was sampled from a woman younger than 35 with type 1 diabetes. Written as DNA, the CDR3 is TGTGCCAGCAGCCGACTAGCGGGAAGCACAGATACGCAGTATTTT. It is translated as CASSRLAGSTDTQYF.